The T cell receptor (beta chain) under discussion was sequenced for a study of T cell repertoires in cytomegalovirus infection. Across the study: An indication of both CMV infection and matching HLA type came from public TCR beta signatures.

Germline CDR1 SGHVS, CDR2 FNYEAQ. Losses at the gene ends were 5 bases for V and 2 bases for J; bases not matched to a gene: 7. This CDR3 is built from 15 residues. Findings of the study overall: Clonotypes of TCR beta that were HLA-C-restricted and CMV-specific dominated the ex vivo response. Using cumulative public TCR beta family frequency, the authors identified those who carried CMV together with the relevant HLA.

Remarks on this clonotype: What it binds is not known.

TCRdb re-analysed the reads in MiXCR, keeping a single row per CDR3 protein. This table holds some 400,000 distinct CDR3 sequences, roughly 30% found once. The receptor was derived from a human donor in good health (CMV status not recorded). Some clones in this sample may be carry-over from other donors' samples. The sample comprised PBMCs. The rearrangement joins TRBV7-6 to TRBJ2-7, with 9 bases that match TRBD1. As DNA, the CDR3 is TGTGCCAGCAGCGCGGGACAGGGTTTAGCCTACGAGCAGTACTTC. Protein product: CASSAGQGLAYEQYF.